This TCR beta chain was recovered during a study of identical twins listed by TCRdb under 2016. In the study overall: To test whether fetal clonotypes persist, this study deep-sequenced TCR alpha and beta repertoires from monozygotic twins, from unrelated adults of various ages, and from cord blood. To rule out contamination, replicate twin experiments were performed at different times with different library preparation protocols.

The method behind the library was 5' RACE. The sequencer listed for this sample is Illumina HiSeq 2000. A universal primer binding site was added through template switching, and the final cDNA carried a unique molecular identifier so that TCR cDNA molecules could be counted accurately. Specific primers in the conserved constant-segment region were used to synthesize first-strand cDNA for the TCR alpha and beta chains. To control for contamination, each cDNA library was double barcoded with a SMART-Mk sample barcode plus Illumina barcodes. TruSeq adapter sequences along with Illumina sample barcodes were introduced in two successive PCR steps. The Illumina HiSeq platform was used with custom primers to sequence TCR alpha and beta cDNA libraries. In the source study's methods: Unique molecular identifiers were extracted from raw reads with MiGEC, and CDR3 positions were determined with MiXCR. For each individual, recombination models were inferred using an EM algorithm with the repgenHMM and IGoR tools. The tcR package in R was used for shared clonotype analysis, with sharing normalized by the product of cloneset sizes. To study raw recombination without the effects of thymic and clonal selection, out-of-frame nonproductive sequences were analyzed. Using fastp at Q25 and MiXCR, TCRdb reprocessed the public reads and kept productive beta chains. A single entry per CDR3 protein holds the most common genes and DNA from its merged rows. TCRdb, rather than the study authors, made the V and J calls. Present in this sample are 1,800,000 or so distinct CDR3 sequences, about 31% of which were seen just once. The ten largest clones capture about 0.3% of the sample.

Only healthy Caucasian donors were included. There are 15 amino acids in the CDR3, from cysteine to phenylalanine inclusive. Of the read, only the CDR3 DNA is kept; its 45 bases are in frame from base 1. V was cut back by 0 bases and J by 2 bases, leaving a gap of 11 bases between them. Taken from the germline V gene, the CDR1 and CDR2 loops are MGHRA and YSYEKL. Overall results and qualifications from the work: Abundant cord blood beta clonotypes had fewer insertions, young adult naive repertoires showed a similar but weaker trend, and memory repertoires showed no such trend. Compared with coincidental sharing between unrelated individuals, out-of-frame TCR alpha sequences shared between twins showed an excess of sequences with low generation probability. Zero-insertion analyses could be partly confounded by invariant T cells such as MAIT and iNKT, although diverse VJ usage argued against such confounding for most clonotypes. In beta out-of-frame sequences, excess twin sharing was weaker, because having fewer shared sequences lowered the signal-to-noise ratio. In monozygotic twins, recombination models systematically underestimated out-of-frame TCR alpha sharing, but the models matched the sharing seen between unrelated individuals. Conclusions relied on cross-sectional statistical analysis, since the same donors could not be followed over many years.

As regards this clonotype: The specificity of this receptor is unknown. Base qualities are not provided; no much larger clone lies one nucleotide away.

The sample was cord blood. The TCR originated in a newborn girl in good health. The rearranged chain carries TRBV4-1 and TRBJ2-7; no confident D gene assignment can be made. The CDR3 region: CASSQDPFFPYEQYF. The nucleotide sequence is TGCGCCAGCAGCCAAGATCCATTTTTCCCCTACGAGCAGTACTTC.